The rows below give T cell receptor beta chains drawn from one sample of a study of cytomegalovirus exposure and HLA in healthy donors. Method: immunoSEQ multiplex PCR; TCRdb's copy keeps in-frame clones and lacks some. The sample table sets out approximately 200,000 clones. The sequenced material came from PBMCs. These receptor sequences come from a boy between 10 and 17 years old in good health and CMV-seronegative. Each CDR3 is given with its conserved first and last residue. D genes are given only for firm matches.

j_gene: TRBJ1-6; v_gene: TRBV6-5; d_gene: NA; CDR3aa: CASSGTSSPLHF; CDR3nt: TGTGCCAGCAGTGGGACAAGTTCACCCCTCCACTTT
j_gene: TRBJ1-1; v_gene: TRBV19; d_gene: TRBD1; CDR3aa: CATGTGGTEAFF; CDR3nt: TGTGCCACTGGGACAGGCGGGACTGAAGCTTTCTTT
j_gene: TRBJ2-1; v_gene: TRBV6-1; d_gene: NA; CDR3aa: CASSGTWPREFIDEQFF; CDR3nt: TGTGCCAGCAGTGGAACCTGGCCACGGGAGTTCATAGATGAGCAGTTCTTC
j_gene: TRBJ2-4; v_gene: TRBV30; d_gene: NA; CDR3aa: CAWIELAKNIQYF; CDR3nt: TGTGCCTGGATCGAGCTAGCCAAAAACATTCAGTACTTC
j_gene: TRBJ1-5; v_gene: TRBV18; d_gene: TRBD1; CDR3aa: CASSNRGLPDQPQHF; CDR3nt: TGTGCCAGCTCAAACAGGGGGCTCCCCGATCAGCCCCAGCATTTT
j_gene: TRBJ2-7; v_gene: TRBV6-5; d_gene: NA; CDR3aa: CASSYSWSSYEQYF; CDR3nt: TGTGCCAGCAGTTACTCGTGGAGTTCCTACGAGCAGTACTTC
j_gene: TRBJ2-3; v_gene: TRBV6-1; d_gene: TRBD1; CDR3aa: CASSKQGTGTDTQYF; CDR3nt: TGTGCCAGCAGTAAACAGGGGACCGGCACAGATACGCAGTATTTT
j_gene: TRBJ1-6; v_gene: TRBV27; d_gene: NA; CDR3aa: CASRSLTERSYNSPLHF; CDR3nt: TGTGCCAGCAGATCGCTCACGGAGAGGTCCTATAATTCACCCCTCCACTTT
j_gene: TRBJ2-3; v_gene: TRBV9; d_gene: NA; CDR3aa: CASSVGFTSYDTQYF; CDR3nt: TGTGCCAGCAGCGTAGGTTTTACGAGTTATGATACGCAGTATTTT
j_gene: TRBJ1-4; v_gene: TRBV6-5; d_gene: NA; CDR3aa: CASSYARGNEKLFF; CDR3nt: TGTGCCAGCAGTTACGCAAGGGGTAATGAAAAACTGTTTTTT
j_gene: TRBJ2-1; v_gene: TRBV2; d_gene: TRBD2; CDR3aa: CASNRGGEYNEQFF; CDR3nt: TGTGCCAGCAATCGGGGGGGCGAATACAATGAGCAGTTCTTC
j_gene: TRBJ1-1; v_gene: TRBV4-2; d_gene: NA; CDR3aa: CASSQAWEDTEAFF; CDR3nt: TGTGCCAGCAGCCAAGCCTGGGAGGACACTGAAGCTTTCTTT
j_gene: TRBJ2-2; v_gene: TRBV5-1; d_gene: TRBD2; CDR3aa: CASSLAGSGGADGELFF; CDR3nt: TGCGCCAGCAGCTTGGCGGGTAGCGGGGGGGCCGACGGGGAGCTGTTTTTT
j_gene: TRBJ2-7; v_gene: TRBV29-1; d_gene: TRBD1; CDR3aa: CSAWTGDEQYF; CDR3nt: TGCAGCGCATGGACAGGGGACGAGCAGTACTTC
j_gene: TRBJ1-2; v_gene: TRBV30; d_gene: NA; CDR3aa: CARRGDTNYGYTF; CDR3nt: TGTGCCCGACGAGGAGATACTAACTATGGCTACACCTTC
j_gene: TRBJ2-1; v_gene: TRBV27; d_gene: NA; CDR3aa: CASKLQGGVRNEQFF; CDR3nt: TGTGCCAGCAAACTACAGGGGGGGGTGAGAAATGAGCAGTTCTTC
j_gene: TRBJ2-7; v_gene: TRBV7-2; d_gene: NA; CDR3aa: CASSFYQRTYEQYF; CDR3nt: TGTGCCAGCAGCTTTTACCAGCGGACCTACGAGCAGTACTTC
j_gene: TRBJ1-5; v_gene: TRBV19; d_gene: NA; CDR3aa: CASSLRQAQPQHF; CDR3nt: TGTGCCAGTAGTCTTCGACAGGCCCAGCCCCAGCATTTT
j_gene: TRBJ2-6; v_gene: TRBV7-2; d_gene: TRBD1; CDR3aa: CASSFWTGGLTGANVLTF; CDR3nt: TGTGCCAGCAGCTTTTGGACAGGGGGCTTAACTGGGGCCAACGTCCTGACTTTC
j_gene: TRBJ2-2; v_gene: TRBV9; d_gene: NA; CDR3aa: CASSVVSTGELFF; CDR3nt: TGTGCCAGCAGCGTAGTGTCTACCGGGGAGCTGTTTTTT
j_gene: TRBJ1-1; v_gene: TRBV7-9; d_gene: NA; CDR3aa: CASSAFMNTEAFF; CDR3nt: TGTGCCAGCAGCGCGTTTATGAACACTGAAGCTTTCTTT
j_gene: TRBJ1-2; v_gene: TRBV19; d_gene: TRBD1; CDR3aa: CASSINHAGRGPHGYTF; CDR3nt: TGTGCCAGTAGTATAAATCACGCGGGTAGGGGGCCTCATGGCTACACCTTC
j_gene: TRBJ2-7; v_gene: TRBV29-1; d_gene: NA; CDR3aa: CSVGGWQRPYEQYF; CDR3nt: TGCAGCGTTGGCGGATGGCAGCGACCCTACGAGCAGTACTTC
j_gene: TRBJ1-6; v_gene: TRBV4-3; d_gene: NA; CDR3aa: CASSQDNTGSSYNSPLHF; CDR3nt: TGCGCCAGCAGCCAAGATAATACAGGGAGCTCCTATAATTCACCCCTCCACTTT
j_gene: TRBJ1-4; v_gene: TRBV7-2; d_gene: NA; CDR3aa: CASSLATNEKLFF; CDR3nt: TGTGCCAGCAGCCTTGCAACTAATGAAAAACTGTTTTTT
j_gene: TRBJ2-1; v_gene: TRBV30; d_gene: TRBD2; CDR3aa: CAWMKAGGYNEQFF; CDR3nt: TGTGCCTGGATGAAAGCGGGGGGGTACAATGAGCAGTTCTTC
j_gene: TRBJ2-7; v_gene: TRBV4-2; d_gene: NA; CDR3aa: CASSQELAYEQYF; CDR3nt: TGTGCCAGCAGCCAAGAATTAGCGTACGAGCAGTACTTC
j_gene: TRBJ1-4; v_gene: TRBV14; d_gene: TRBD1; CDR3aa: CASSRGDRGSEKLFF; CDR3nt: TGTGCCAGCAGCCGAGGGGACAGGGGGTCGGAAAAACTGTTTTTT
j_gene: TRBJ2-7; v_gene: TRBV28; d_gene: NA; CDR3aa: CASSFLEAGIGEEQYF; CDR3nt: TGTGCCAGCAGTTTTTTAGAGGCAGGGATTGGGGAAGAGCAGTACTTC
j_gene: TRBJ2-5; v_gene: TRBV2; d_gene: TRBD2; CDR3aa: CASSDPGLAKETQYF; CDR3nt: TGTGCCAGCAGTGATCCGGGACTAGCCAAAGAGACCCAGTACTTC
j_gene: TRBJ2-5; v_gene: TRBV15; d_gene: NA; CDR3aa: CATSSLTAGNQETQYF; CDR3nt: TGTGCCACCAGCAGTCTCACGGCGGGGAACCAAGAGACCCAGTACTTC
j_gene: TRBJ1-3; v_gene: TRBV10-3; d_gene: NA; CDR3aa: CASTGSGNTIYF; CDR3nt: TGTGCCAGCACAGGGAGTGGAAACACCATATATTTT
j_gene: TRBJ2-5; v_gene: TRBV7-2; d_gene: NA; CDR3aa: CASSLSPGPIKTQYF; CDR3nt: TGTGCCAGCAGCCTCAGCCCAGGCCCCATAAAGACCCAGTACTTC
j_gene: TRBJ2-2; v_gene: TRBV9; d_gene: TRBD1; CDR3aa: CASGTGETGELFF; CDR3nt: TGTGCCAGCGGGACAGGGGAGACCGGGGAGCTGTTTTTT